This T cell receptor (beta chain) was sequenced for a study of cytomegalovirus exposure and HLA in healthy donors. The PCR contained 60 Vbeta and 13 Jbeta primers. Libraries were prepared by immunoSEQ multiplex PCR; TCRdb keeps only in-frame clonotypes and omits some of them. The data hold more than 75,000 clones, with 79% observed a single time. This CDR3 is built from 15 residues. Germline CDR1 SGHRS, CDR2 YFSETQ. V dropped 5 bases and J dropped 0; count of bases not matched to a gene: 7. The table lists this clone with a few counts. This receptor was taken from a middle-aged woman in good health and CMV-seronegative. The sample consisted of PBMCs. The rearrangement links TRBV5-1 to TRBJ1-1; TRBD1 matches at 7 bases. DNA for the CDR3: TGCGCCAGCAGAATTCAGGGACAGATGAACACTGAAGCTTTCTTT. The encoded protein is CASRIQGQMNTEAFF.